Given below is one TCR beta chain in context. The antigen remains unidentified. Data came from immunoSEQ multiplex PCR; TCRdb stores just in-frame clones and leaves some out. The sample has about 19,000 clones, about 81% seen once. This sample was taken from a study of OX40 agonist ivuxolimab in advanced cancers. Study background: Patients got intravenous ivuxolimab at 0.01 to 10 mg/kg every 2 weeks.

Looked up from germline, CDR1 is DFQATT and CDR2 is SNEGSKA (reference sequence). CDR3 length: 8 residues. Trimming shortened V by 4 bases and J by 8 bases, and 2 bases separated the two germline ends. Patients were ineligible given autoimmune disease history or systemic immunosuppression. Broader study findings: There were, on average, more expanded clones in CD8+ T cells than in CD4+. At 0.1 to 3.0 mg/kg, clonal expansion of CD4+ and CD8+ blood T cells had occurred by week 6.

The material was CD4+ or CD8+ T cells sorted from blood, obtained in a trial of the OX40 agonist ivuxolimab. The source is an adult with an advanced solid tumor such as melanoma, head and neck, liver or kidney cancer. V gene TRBV20-1 combines with J gene TRBJ1-2, with D unresolved. This chain's CDR3 is CSAIGYTF. CDR3 in DNA: TGCAGTGCTATAGGCTACACCTTC.